The rows below give T cell receptor beta chains drawn from one sample of a study of T cells in Graves' hyperthyroidism and ophthalmopathy. TCRdb re-analysed the multiplex PCR reads in MiXCR, keeping a single row per CDR3 protein. The sample consists of a few hundred thousand distinct CDR3 sequences, approximately 14% of them appearing once. Specimen: blood. The receptors here all came from a woman aged 50 to 60 with Graves' hyperthyroidism that later progressed to Graves' ophthalmopathy. Each CDR3 is given with its conserved first and last residue. A D gene is named only where the DNA matches it firmly. Only some rows state a clone size, as once, few, many or a class for expanded clones.

clone size	D gene	V gene	J gene	CDR3 protein
many	TRBD2	TRBV28	TRBJ2-1	CASRLGGTLNEQFF
-	TRBD1	TRBV18	TRBJ1-2	CASSPPIDRGIGYTF
many	-	TRBV2	TRBJ1-3	CASSEAFVYSSGNTIYF
many	-	TRBV12-3/TRBV12-4	TRBJ1-2	CASSLVTTYGYTF
many	TRBD2	TRBV11-2	TRBJ2-7	CASSLGLADEQYF
many	-	TRBV15	TRBJ1-1	CATTRSGNTEAFF
few	TRBD1	TRBV7-9	TRBJ2-1	CASSLGQGGEQFF
many	-	TRBV3-1	TRBJ1-1	CASSLRGMAFF
-	TRBD1	TRBV2	TRBJ2-3	CASSRPGTGGDTQYF
-	-	TRBV15	TRBJ2-3	CATSRGSGSFTDTQYF
few	TRBD2	TRBV7-9	TRBJ2-3	CASSLTAGGEGDTQYF
-	-	TRBV3-1	TRBJ2-6	CASSQGYTGANVLTF
-	-	TRBV20-1	TRBJ2-2	CSASEDWGSGELFF
many	-	TRBV2	TRBJ2-7	CASSEAGSYYEQYF
-	TRBD1	TRBV28	TRBJ1-1	CASSLRQYRGYTEAFF
many	TRBD2	TRBV24-1	TRBJ2-5	CATSDPVKREITETQYF
many	-	TRBV5-5	TRBJ2-1	CASSLRLRRPNEQFF
-	-	TRBV5-1	TRBJ2-6	CASSVAALGANVLTF
-	-	TRBV7-9	TRBJ2-3	CASSPRSEDTQYF
-	-	TRBV12-3/TRBV12-4	TRBJ1-1	CASKLQGINTEAFF
many	TRBD2	TRBV5-1	TRBJ2-1	CASSSSGTSITEQFF
few	-	TRBV5-1	TRBJ1-6	CASSLREPNSPLHF
many	-	TRBV2	TRBJ1-1	CASSDGAMNTEAFF
many	-	TRBV10-2	TRBJ1-5	CASSEWGLPQHF
few	-	TRBV5-1	TRBJ2-1	CASSLGVEQFF
few	TRBD2	TRBV7-2	TRBJ2-3	CASSPQTSGRTDTQYF
many	TRBD2	TRBV7-8	TRBJ2-7	CASSVLAGGLYEQYF
-	-	TRBV6-1	TRBJ2-7	CASSYETWVDEQYF
few	-	TRBV3-1	TRBJ1-3	CASSLTSSSGNTIYF
many	TRBD1	TRBV28	TRBJ1-2	CASSSGQEGYGYTF
many	-	TRBV27	TRBJ2-3	CASTSADTQYF
-	-	TRBV18	TRBJ1-4	CASSSLPGHNEKLFF
many	-	TRBV11-3	TRBJ2-7	CASSPPDKPYEQYF
many	-	TRBV2	TRBJ1-4	CASSKDSSTNEKLFF
-	TRBD2	TRBV6-1	TRBJ2-7	CASSAQGLAGSYEQYF
many	-	TRBV3-1	TRBJ2-5	CASSLRTDQYQETQYF
-	-	TRBV28	TRBJ1-2	CASKKEGTASRGYTF
many	-	TRBV30	TRBJ2-1	CAWSVYGGPPHNEQFF
many	-	TRBV20-1	TRBJ2-5	CSAPHPDSPETQYF
many	TRBD2	TRBV3-1	TRBJ2-3	CASSQEGTSGTQYF
many	TRBD2	TRBV7-3	TRBJ2-1	CASSSGLAANEQFF